Listed below are T cell receptor beta chains from one sample, sequenced in a study of T cell responses to AZD1222 COVID-19 vaccine. The assay was immunoSEQ multiplex PCR, and TCRdb's table has in-frame clones only and misses some. Of about 130,000 clones in the sample, about 82% were seen once. The sequences come from peripheral blood, collected 28 days after the second dose of the MenACWY control vaccine. These receptors all stem from an adult who received the MenACWY meningococcal vaccine as a control. Each CDR3 is given with its conserved first and last residue. A D gene is named only where the DNA matches it firmly. Clone size is not always given. Where it is, it says once, few, many or a class for expanded clones.

J gene,D gene,V gene,clone size,CDR3 DNA,CDR3 protein
TRBJ1-3,TRBD1,TRBV9,NA,TGTGCCAGCAGCCCCGAGAGGGGGCCCCTTCCTGGAAACACCATATATTTT,CASSPERGPLPGNTIYF
TRBJ1-5,NA,TRBV27,NA,TGTGCCAGCAGGTCCAGGGGAGGGGGCAATCAGCCCCAGCATTTT,CASRSRGGGNQPQHF
TRBJ2-4,NA,TRBV5-6,few,TGTGCCAGCAGCTTGAAAGGAGGCCAGTTATTTTGGAACATTCAGTACTTC,CASSLKGGQLFWNIQYF
TRBJ1-5,NA,TRBV5-1,NA,TGCGCCAGCAGCTTGGTGGTAGGGAAATATCAGCCCCAGCATTTT,CASSLVVGKYQPQHF
TRBJ2-5,NA,TRBV11-3,NA,TGTGCCAGCAGCAGGGAGACCCAGTACTTC,CASSRETQYF
TRBJ2-5,TRBD1,TRBV7-7,NA,TGTGCCAGCAGCACCCAAACAGGGGGTCAAGAGACCCAGTACTTC,CASSTQTGGQETQYF
TRBJ1-2,TRBD1,TRBV18,NA,TGTGCCAGCTCACCACAAGACAGGGGCTATGGCTACACCTTC,CASSPQDRGYGYTF
TRBJ1-2,NA,TRBV20-1,NA,TGCAGTGCCAGACGGGGGAATGGCTACACCTTC,CSARRGNGYTF
TRBJ2-1,NA,TRBV15,NA,TGTGCCACCAGCAGAGACAGGGTTTCGGACAATGAGCAGTTCTTC,CATSRDRVSDNEQFF
TRBJ2-2,TRBD2,TRBV18,NA,TGTGCCAGCTCACCACGAAATAGCGGGGGGCCGGACCCGGGGGAGCTGTTTTTT,CASSPRNSGGPDPGELFF
TRBJ1-3,NA,TRBV5-1,NA,TGCGCCAGCAGCCCCGGACGGAGCGCCGGAAACACCATATATTTT,CASSPGRSAGNTIYF
TRBJ1-2,TRBD1,TRBV14,NA,TGTGCCAGCAGCTTAACCCCGGGACAGGGGGCATATGGCTACACCTTC,CASSLTPGQGAYGYTF
TRBJ2-3,NA,TRBV14,NA,TGTGCCAGCAGCCAAGATCGACTCCACACAGATACGCAGTATTTT,CASSQDRLHTDTQYF
TRBJ2-3,TRBD2,TRBV2,NA,TGTGCCACCGCGGGACTAGCGGGAACAGATACGCAGTATTTT,CATAGLAGTDTQYF
TRBJ2-2,NA,TRBV5-1,NA,TGCGCCAGCAGCTTGGCCGAGGTGGTGACGAACACCGGGGAGCTGTTTTTT,CASSLAEVVTNTGELFF
TRBJ1-5,NA,TRBV5-5,NA,TGTGCCAGCAGCTCCACAGGGACGTACAATCAGCCCCAGCATTTT,CASSSTGTYNQPQHF
TRBJ1-1,NA,TRBV11-3,NA,TGTGCCAGCAGCTTAGGAGGGTTGGTCACTGAAGCTTTCTTT,CASSLGGLVTEAFF
TRBJ1-1,NA,TRBV6-1,NA,TGTGCCAGCAGTGATACCTGGAACACTGAAGCTTTCTTT,CASSDTWNTEAFF
TRBJ1-6,NA,TRBV6-4,few,TGTGCCAGCAGTCCCCAGGGGAATTCACCCCTCCACTTT,CASSPQGNSPLHF
TRBJ2-5,TRBD2,TRBV5-8,NA,TGTGCCAGCAGCGCTGGACTAGCGGGGGATCAAGAGACCCAGTACTTC,CASSAGLAGDQETQYF
TRBJ2-3,NA,TRBV6-2/TRBV6-3,NA,TGTGCCAGCAGCAGGGACGGCACAGATACGCAGTATTTT,CASSRDGTDTQYF
TRBJ2-6,TRBD1,TRBV28,NA,TGTGCCAGCAGTTTAATAACAGGGGGCCTTGTATCTGGGGCCAACGTCCTGACTTTC,CASSLITGGLVSGANVLTF
TRBJ1-5,NA,TRBV19,NA,TGTGCCAGTAGGCCCCCAGGGTGGCAAGGCAATCAGCCCCAGCATTTT,CASRPPGWQGNQPQHF
TRBJ1-2,TRBD1,TRBV11-3,few,TGTGCCAGCAGCGTACTGGGACAGGGGATCTATGGCTACACCTTC,CASSVLGQGIYGYTF
TRBJ1-3,NA,TRBV2,NA,TGTGCCAGCACCATCTACAGCCGCTCGGGAAACACCATATATTTT,CASTIYSRSGNTIYF
TRBJ1-5,TRBD1,TRBV4-1,NA,TGCGCCAGCAGCCAGTTGGACAGGGTAAGCCAGCCCCAGCATTTT,CASSQLDRVSQPQHF
TRBJ2-1,TRBD2,TRBV4-1,NA,TGCGCCAGCAGCCAAGCCGCGGGGACTAGCGGGGTGAGCTCCTACAATGAGCAGTTCTTC,CASSQAAGTSGVSSYNEQFF
TRBJ1-5,NA,TRBV19,few,TGTGCCAGTAGTATCGTATTGTTCCCGAGCAATCAGCCCCAGCATTTT,CASSIVLFPSNQPQHF